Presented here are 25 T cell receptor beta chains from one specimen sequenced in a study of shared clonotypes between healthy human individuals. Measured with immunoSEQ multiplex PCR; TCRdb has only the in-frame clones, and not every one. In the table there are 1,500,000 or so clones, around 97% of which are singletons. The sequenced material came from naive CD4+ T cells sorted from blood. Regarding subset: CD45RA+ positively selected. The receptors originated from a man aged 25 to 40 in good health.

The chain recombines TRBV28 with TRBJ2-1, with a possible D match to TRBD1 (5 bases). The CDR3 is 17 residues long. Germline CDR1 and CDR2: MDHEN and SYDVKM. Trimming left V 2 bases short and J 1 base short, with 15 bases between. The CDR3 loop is CASSLHIGAVSYNEQFF. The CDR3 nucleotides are TGTGCCAGCAGTTTACACATTGGGGCAGTTTCCTACAATGAGCAGTTCTTC. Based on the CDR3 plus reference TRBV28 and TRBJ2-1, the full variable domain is DVKVTQSSRYLVKRTGEKVFLECVQDMDHENMFWYRQDPGLGLRLIYFSYDVKMKEKGDIPEGYSVSREKKERFSLILESASTNQTSMYLCASSLHIGAVSYNEQFFGPGTRLTVL.

The CDR3 sequence: CSAPGAGHGELFF. The DNA of the CDR3 is TGCAGCGCCCCCGGGGCAGGGCACGGGGAGCTGTTTTTT. This rearrangement joins TRBV29-1 to TRBJ2-2, with D perhaps matching TRBD1 or TRBD2 (5 bases each). Germline V gene lookup returns CDR1 SQVTM and CDR2 ANQGSEA. The CDR3 extends over 13 amino acids. V was pared by 7 bases and J by 7 bases, with 16 bases between.

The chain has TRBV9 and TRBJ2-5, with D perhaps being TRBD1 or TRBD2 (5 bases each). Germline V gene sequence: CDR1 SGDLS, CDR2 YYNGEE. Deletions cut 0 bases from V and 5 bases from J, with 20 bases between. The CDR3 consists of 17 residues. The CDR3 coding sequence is TGTGCCAGCAGCGTAGACGTTTCTGGGGGATTATTGGAGACCCAGTACTTC. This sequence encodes CASSVDVSGGLLETQYF.

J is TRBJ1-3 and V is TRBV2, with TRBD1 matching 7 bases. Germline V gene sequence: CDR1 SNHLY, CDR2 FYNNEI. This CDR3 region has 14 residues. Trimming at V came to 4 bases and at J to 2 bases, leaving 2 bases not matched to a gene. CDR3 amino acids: CASSAQGTGNTIYF. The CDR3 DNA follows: TGTGCCAGCAGTGCACAGGGGACTGGAAACACCATATATTTT. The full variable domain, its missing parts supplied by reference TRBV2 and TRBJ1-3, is EPEVTQTPSHQVTQMGQEVILRCVPISNHLYFYWYRQILGQKVEFLVSFYNNEISEKSEIFDDQFSVERPDGSNFTLKIRSTKLEDSAMYFCASSAQGTGNTIYFGEGSWLTVV.

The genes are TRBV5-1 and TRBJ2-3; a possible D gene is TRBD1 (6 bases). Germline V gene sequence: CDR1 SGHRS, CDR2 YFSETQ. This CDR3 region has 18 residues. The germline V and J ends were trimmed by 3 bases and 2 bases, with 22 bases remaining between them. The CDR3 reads CASSSRTDLRGVTDTQYF. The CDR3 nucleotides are TGCGCCAGCAGCTCCCGGACAGACCTACGGGGTGTCACAGATACGCAGTATTTT.

DNA of the CDR3: TGTGCCAGCAGCTTAGAGAGCGGGACCGCCTACGAGCAGTACTTC. Protein: CASSLESGTAYEQYF. The V and J genes are TRBV7-8 and TRBJ2-7; 7 bases match TRBD2. Germline V gene lookup returns CDR1 SGHVS and CDR2 FQNEAQ. The ends lost 1 base at V and 2 bases at J; junction bases unmatched: 5. The CDR3 spans 15 residues. The variable domain in full, completed from reference TRBV7-8 and TRBJ2-7, reads GAGVSQSPRYKVAKRGQDVALRCDPISGHVSLFWYQQALGQGPEFLTYFQNEAQLDKSGLPSDRFFAERPEGSVSTLKIQRTQQEDSAVYLCASSLESGTAYEQYFGPGTRLTVT.

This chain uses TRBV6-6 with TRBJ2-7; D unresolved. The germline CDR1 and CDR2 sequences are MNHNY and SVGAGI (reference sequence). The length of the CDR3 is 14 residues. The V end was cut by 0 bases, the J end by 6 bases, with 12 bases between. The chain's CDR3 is CASSYSIVQFEQYF. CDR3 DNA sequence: TGTGCCAGCAGTTACTCGATCGTCCAGTTCGAGCAGTACTTC.

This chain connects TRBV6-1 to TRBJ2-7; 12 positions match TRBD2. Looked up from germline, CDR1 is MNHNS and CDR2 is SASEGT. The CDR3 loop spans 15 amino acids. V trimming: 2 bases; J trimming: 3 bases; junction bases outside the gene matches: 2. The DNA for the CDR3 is TGTGCCAGCAGTGAAACGGGACTAGCGGGCTACGAGCAGTACTTC. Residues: CASSETGLAGYEQYF.

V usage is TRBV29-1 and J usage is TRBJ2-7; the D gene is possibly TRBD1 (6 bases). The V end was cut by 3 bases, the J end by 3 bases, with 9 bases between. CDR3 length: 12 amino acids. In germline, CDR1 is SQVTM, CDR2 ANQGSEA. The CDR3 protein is CSVDRGNYEQYF. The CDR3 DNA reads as TGCAGCGTTGACAGGGGAAACTACGAGCAGTACTTC.

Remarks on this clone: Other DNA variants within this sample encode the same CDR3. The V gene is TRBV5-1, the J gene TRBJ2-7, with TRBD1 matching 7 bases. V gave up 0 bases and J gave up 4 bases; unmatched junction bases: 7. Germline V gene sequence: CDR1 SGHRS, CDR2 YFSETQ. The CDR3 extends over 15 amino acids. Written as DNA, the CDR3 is TGCGCCAGCAGCTTGGACGCAGGGGGTATATACGAGCAGTACTTC. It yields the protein CASSLDAGGIYEQYF.

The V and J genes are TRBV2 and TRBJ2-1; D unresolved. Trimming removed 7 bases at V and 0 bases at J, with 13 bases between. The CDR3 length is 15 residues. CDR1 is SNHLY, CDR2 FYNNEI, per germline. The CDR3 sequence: CASTGSVVSYNEQFF. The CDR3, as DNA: TGTGCCAGCACCGGAAGCGTTGTCTCCTACAATGAGCAGTTCTTC. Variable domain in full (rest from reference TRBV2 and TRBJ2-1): EPEVTQTPSHQVTQMGQEVILRCVPISNHLYFYWYRQILGQKVEFLVSFYNNEISEKSEIFDDQFSVERPDGSNFTLKIRSTKLEDSAMYFCASTGSVVSYNEQFFGPGTRLTVL.

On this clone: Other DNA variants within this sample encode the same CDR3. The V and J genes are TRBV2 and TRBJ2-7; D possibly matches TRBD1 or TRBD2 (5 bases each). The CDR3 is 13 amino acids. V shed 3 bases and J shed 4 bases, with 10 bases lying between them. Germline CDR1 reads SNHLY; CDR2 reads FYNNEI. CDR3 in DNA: TGTGCCAGCAGTGAGGGGGTCCAGTACGAGCAGTACTTC. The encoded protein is CASSEGVQYEQYF.

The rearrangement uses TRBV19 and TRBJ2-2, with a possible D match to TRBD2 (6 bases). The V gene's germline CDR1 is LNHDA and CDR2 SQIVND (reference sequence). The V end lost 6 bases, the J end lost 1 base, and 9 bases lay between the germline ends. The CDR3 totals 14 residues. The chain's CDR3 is CASRGTWNTGELFF. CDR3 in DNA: TGTGCCAGTAGGGGGACTTGGAACACCGGGGAGCTGTTTTTT.

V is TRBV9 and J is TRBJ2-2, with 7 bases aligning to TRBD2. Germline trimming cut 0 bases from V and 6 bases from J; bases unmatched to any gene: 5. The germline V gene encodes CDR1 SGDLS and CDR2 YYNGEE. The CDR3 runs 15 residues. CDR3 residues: CASSVVLGGSGELFF. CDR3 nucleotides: TGTGCCAGCAGCGTAGTACTCGGGGGGTCCGGGGAGCTGTTTTTT.

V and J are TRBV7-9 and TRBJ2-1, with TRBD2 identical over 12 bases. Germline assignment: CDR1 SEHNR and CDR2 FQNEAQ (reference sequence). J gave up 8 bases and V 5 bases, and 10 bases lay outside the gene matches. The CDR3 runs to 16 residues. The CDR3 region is CASSQDWASGRDEQFF. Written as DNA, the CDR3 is TGTGCCAGCAGCCAAGATTGGGCTAGCGGGAGGGATGAGCAGTTCTTC.

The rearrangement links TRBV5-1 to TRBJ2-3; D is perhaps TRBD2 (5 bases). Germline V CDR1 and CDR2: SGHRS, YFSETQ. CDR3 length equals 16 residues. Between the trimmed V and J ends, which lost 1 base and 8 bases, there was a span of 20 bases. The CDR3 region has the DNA TGCGCCAGCAGCTTGACAAGCGGTGGCCTCTACGGTACGCAGTATTTT. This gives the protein CASSLTSGGLYGTQYF.

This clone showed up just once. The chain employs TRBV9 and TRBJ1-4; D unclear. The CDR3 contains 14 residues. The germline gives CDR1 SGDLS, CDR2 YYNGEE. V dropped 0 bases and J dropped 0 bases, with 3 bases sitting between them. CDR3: CASSVEATNEKLFF. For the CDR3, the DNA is TGTGCCAGCAGCGTAGAGGCAACTAATGAAAAACTGTTTTTT.

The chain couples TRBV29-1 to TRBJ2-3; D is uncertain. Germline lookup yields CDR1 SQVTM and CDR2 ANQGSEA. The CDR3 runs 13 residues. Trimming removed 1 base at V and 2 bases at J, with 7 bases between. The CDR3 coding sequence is TGCAGCGTTGAAGGGATGGTCACAGATACGCAGTATTTT. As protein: CSVEGMVTDTQYF.

The CDR3 sequence: CASSITLQGTNYGYTF. For the CDR3, the DNA is TGTGCCAGCAGTATAACTTTGCAGGGGACCAACTATGGCTACACCTTC. The chain links TRBV7-9 to TRBJ1-2; tentative D call: TRBD1 (6 bases). CDR1 is SEHNR, CDR2 FQNEAQ, per germline (reference sequence). The CDR3 is 16 amino acids. Deletions cut 6 bases from V and 2 bases from J, with 19 bases between.

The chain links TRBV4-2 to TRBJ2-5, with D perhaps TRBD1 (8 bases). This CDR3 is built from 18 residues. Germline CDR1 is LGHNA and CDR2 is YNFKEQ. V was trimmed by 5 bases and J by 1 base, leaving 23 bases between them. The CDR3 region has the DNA TGTGCCAGCAGCTCGATCCCGGGACAGGCGGGGGTCCAAGAGACCCAGTACTTC. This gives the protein CASSSIPGQAGVQETQYF.

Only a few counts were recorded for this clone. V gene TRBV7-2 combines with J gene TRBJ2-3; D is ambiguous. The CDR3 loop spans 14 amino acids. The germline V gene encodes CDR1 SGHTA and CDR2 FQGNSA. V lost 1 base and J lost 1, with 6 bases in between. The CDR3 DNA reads TGTGCCAGCAGCTTAGGGGTGGGCACAGATACGCAGTATTTT. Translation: CASSLGVGTDTQYF.

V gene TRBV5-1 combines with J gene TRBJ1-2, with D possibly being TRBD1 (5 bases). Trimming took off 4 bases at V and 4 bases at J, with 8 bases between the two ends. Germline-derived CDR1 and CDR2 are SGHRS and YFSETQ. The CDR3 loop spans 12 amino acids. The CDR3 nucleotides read TGCGCCAGCAGCAAGGACATCTATGGCTACACCTTC. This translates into CASSKDIYGYTF.

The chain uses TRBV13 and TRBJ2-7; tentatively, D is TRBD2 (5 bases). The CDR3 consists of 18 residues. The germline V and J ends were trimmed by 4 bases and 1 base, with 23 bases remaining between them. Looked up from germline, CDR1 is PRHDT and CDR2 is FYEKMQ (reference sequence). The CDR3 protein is CASSYNGRIGWESYEQYF. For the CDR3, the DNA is TGTGCCAGCAGCTATAATGGGAGAATCGGCTGGGAATCCTACGAGCAGTACTTC.

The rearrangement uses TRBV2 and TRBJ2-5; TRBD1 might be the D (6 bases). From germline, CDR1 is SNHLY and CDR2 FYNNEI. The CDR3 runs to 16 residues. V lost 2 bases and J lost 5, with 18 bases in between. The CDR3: CASSENFEGGLETQYF. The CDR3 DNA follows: TGTGCCAGCAGTGAAAACTTCGAAGGGGGTTTGGAGACCCAGTACTTC. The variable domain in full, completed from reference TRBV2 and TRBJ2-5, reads EPEVTQTPSHQVTQMGQEVILRCVPISNHLYFYWYRQILGQKVEFLVSFYNNEISEKSEIFDDQFSVERPDGSNFTLKIRSTKLEDSAMYFCASSENFEGGLETQYFGPGTRLLVL.

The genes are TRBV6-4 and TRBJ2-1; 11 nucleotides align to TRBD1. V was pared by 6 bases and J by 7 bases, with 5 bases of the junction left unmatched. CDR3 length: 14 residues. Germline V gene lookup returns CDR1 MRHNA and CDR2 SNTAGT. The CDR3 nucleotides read TGTGCCAGCAGAGGGACAGGGGGTATGAATGAGCAGTTCTTC. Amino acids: CASRGTGGMNEQFF.